One sample yielded the 23 T cell receptor beta chains listed below, sequenced in a study of shared clonotypes between healthy human individuals. Produced via immunoSEQ multiplex PCR; TCRdb's table is partial and in-frame only. The table has hundreds of thousands of clones, around 90% seen once. The sample was memory CD8+ T cells sorted from blood. As for subset: CD45RO+ cells pooled with CCR7-negative TemRA cells. The receptors here all came from a man younger than 30 in good health.

As to this clone: The sample carries other DNA sequences with the same CDR3. This chain uses TRBV9 with TRBJ1-1, with D unresolved. CDR3 length: 12 amino acids. The V end was cut by 4 bases, the J end by 1 base, with 5 bases between. Germline assignment: CDR1 SGDLS and CDR2 YYNGEE. The CDR3 loop is CASSPGNTEAFF. CDR3 DNA sequence: TGTGCCAGCAGCCCAGGGAACACTGAAGCTTTCTTT.

Comments on this clone: Within the sample, other DNA sequences also encode this same CDR3. The rearrangement links TRBV29-1 to TRBJ1-1, with unresolved D. The CDR3 covers 11 residues. Germline V CDR1 and CDR2: SQVTM, ANQGSEA. With 3 bases removed from V and 1 base from J, the gap between germline ends came to 3 bases. CDR3 in DNA: TGCAGCGTTGAGGGGAACACTGAAGCTTTCTTT. It yields the protein CSVEGNTEAFF.

The CDR3 region is CASSYSWSYEQYF. The CDR3 coding sequence is TGTGCCAGCAGTTACTCTTGGTCCTACGAGCAGTACTTC. The rearrangement links TRBV6-6 to TRBJ2-7; D gene unclear. The CDR3 runs to 13 residues. The V end was cut by 0 bases, the J end by 1 base, with 4 bases between. Germline values: CDR1 MNHNY, CDR2 SVGAGI (reference sequence).

The J gene is TRBJ2-1, the V gene TRBV15; TRBD1 matches 9 bases. The CDR3 is 16 residues long. Germline V gives CDR1 LNHNV, CDR2 YYDKDF (reference sequence). V was pared by 1 base and J by 8 bases, with 9 bases of the junction left unmatched. In nucleotides, the CDR3 is TGTGCCACCAGCAGAGCCGGGACAGGGATTATGGATGAGCAGTTCTTC. It is translated as CATSRAGTGIMDEQFF.

The rearrangement joins TRBV6-1 to TRBJ2-7, with 7 bases lining up with TRBD1. After removal of 10 bases from V and 3 bases from J, the junction contained 12 bases not matched to a gene. Germline V lookup: CDR1 MNHNS, CDR2 SASEGT. The CDR3 loop spans 14 amino acids. The CDR3 nucleotides are TGTGCCACCACCCTGGACAGGTTACTCTACGAGCAGTACTTC. Translating gives CATTLDRLLYEQYF.

The gene calls are TRBV18 and TRBJ1-2, with TRBD1 matching over 7 bases. CDR1 and CDR2 (germline): KGHSH, LQKENI. This CDR3 is built from 14 residues. The V and J ends lost 2 bases and 5 bases, in that order; junction bases with no gene match: 5. DNA of the CDR3: TGTGCCAGCTCACCAGGGACAGAGACTTATGGCTACACCTTC. Amino acid sequence: CASSPGTETYGYTF.

This chain links TRBV30 with TRBJ2-1, with 7 bases matching TRBD1. The CDR3 runs 15 residues. Trimming took 2 bases from V and 4 from J; bases not matched to a gene: 8. Germline loops: CDR1 GTSNPN, CDR2 SVGIG (reference sequence). The DNA of the CDR3 is TGTGCCTGGAGTCCCCCGGGACAGTTATACAATGAGCAGTTCTTC. Translation gives CAWSPPGQLYNEQFF.

The V gene is TRBV19, the J gene TRBJ2-7; 7 nucleotides agree with TRBD1. The CDR3 length is 14 residues. Germline V CDR1 and CDR2: LNHDA, SQIVND (reference sequence). The V segment lost 1 base and the J segment 3 bases; nucleotides outside the gene matches: 3. This CDR3 is CASSIGDRVYEQYF. The CDR3 coding sequence is TGTGCCAGTAGTATAGGAGACAGGGTCTACGAGCAGTACTTC.

This clone is labeled medium-sized. The J gene is TRBJ1-4, the V gene TRBV2; D gene uncertain. CDR3 size: 15 residues. Between the trimmed V and J ends, which lost 6 bases and 7 bases, there was a span of 18 bases. Germline V CDR1 and CDR2: SNHLY, FYNNEI. The CDR3 spells CASRDYIRSGEKLFF. CDR3 coding DNA: TGTGCCAGCAGGGACTACATTAGGAGTGGTGAAAAACTGTTTTTT.

The rearrangement links TRBV7-9 to TRBJ1-1; D is possibly TRBD1 (5 bases). The V gene lost 1 base and the J gene lost 6 bases, with 12 bases spanning the gap. The CDR3 has 14 amino acids. Germline assignment: CDR1 SEHNR and CDR2 FQNEAQ (reference sequence). The CDR3 region is CASSLDRGPPEAFF. In DNA form, the CDR3 reads TGTGCCAGCAGCTTAGATCGGGGACCACCTGAAGCTTTCTTT.

This clone was detected once. V is TRBV9 and J is TRBJ1-2; no firm D call. Germline CDR1 and CDR2: SGDLS and YYNGEE. The CDR3 contains 13 residues. The V gene lost 0 bases and the J gene lost 5 bases, with 8 bases spanning the gap. CDR3 region: CASSVATGYGYTF. The CDR3 DNA follows: TGTGCCAGCAGCGTAGCTACGGGTTATGGCTACACCTTC.

The V and J genes are TRBV29-1 and TRBJ1-1; possibly TRBD1 for D (5 bases). CDR3 size: 13 residues. V lost 5 bases and J 3 bases, leaving 13 bases between the germline ends. CDR1 and CDR2 (germline): SQVTM, ANQGSEA. CDR3 amino acids: CSVPGLGDTEAFF. CDR3 nucleotide sequence: TGCAGCGTTCCGGGACTAGGGGACACTGAAGCTTTCTTT.

V is TRBV5-6 and J is TRBJ1-2; maybe TRBD1 (6 bases). This CDR3 is 14 amino acids long. The germline V gene encodes CDR1 SGHDT and CDR2 YYEEEE. V lost 1 base and J lost 3, with 10 bases in between. The CDR3 bases are TGTGCCAGCAGCTTGCAGGGGATGGACTATGGCTACACCTTC. Amino acids: CASSLQGMDYGYTF.

The rearrangement uses TRBV18 and TRBJ1-5; unclear D gene. Deletions cut 4 bases from V and 0 bases from J, with 7 bases between. CDR1 is KGHSH and CDR2 is LQKENI in the germline V gene. The CDR3 is 14 amino acids. CDR3 in DNA: TGTGCCAGCTCACGTAGACATAGCAATCAGCCCCAGCATTTT. Its translation is CASSRRHSNQPQHF.

The V gene is TRBV6-6, the J gene TRBJ2-5, with TRBD1 as a possible D gene (5 bases). The V end was cut by 10 bases, the J end by 3 bases, with 12 bases between. Per the germline V gene, CDR1 is MNHNY and CDR2 is SVGAGI (reference sequence). There are 12 residues in the CDR3. Here the CDR3 reads CATRQIEETQYF. Written as DNA, the CDR3 is TGTGCCACCCGACAGATCGAAGAGACCCAGTACTTC.

This chain joins TRBV7-9 and TRBJ2-7, with D hard to call. The V gene lost 5 bases and the J gene lost 0 bases, with 11 bases spanning the gap. Germline V lookup: CDR1 SEHNR, CDR2 FQNEAQ (reference sequence). The CDR3 is 14 amino acids. Here the CDR3 reads CASSPKASSYEQYF. DNA of the CDR3: TGTGCCAGCAGCCCCAAGGCGAGCTCCTACGAGCAGTACTTC.

This sequence joins TRBV7-9 and TRBJ1-4, with 7 bases that match TRBD1. The ends lost 7 bases at V and 0 bases at J; junction bases unmatched: 5. The CDR3 totals 15 residues. CDR1 and CDR2 (germline): SEHNR, FQNEAQ (reference sequence). CDR3 nucleotides: TGTGCCAGCACTGGACAGGCAGCAACTAATGAAAAACTGTTTTTT. It codes for CASTGQAATNEKLFF.

This sequence joins TRBV19 and TRBJ2-7, with D tentatively TRBD1 (6 bases). The CDR3 is 13 residues long. Per the germline V gene, CDR1 is LNHDA and CDR2 is SQIVND (reference sequence). The V gene lost 5 bases and the J gene lost 0 bases, with 8 bases spanning the gap. For the CDR3, the DNA is TGTGCCAGTAGTTCGGACAGCTCCTACGAGCAGTACTTC. Protein: CASSSDSSYEQYF.

The chain couples TRBV30 to TRBJ2-5; perhaps TRBD2 as D (8 bases). Germline loops: CDR1 GTSNPN, CDR2 SVGIG (reference sequence). The germline V and J ends were trimmed by 1 base and 11 bases, with 23 bases remaining between them. The CDR3 has 15 amino acids. CDR3 region: CAWSGGTAGASQQYF. CDR3 coding DNA: TGTGCCTGGAGTGGAGGGACAGCGGGGGCATCGCAGCAGTACTTC.

V is TRBV19 and J is TRBJ2-2, with a possible D match to TRBD1 (5 bases). Germline V gives CDR1 LNHDA, CDR2 SQIVND (reference sequence). V lost 7 bases and J 2 bases, leaving 11 bases between the germline ends. The CDR3 sequence is 14 residues long. The DNA for the CDR3 is TGTGCCAGTAAGGACATCCCTAACACCGGGGAGCTGTTTTTT. This translates into CASKDIPNTGELFF.

This chain connects TRBV27 to TRBJ1-1, with 7 bases fitting TRBD1. Germline values: CDR1 MNHEY, CDR2 SMNVEV (reference sequence). The CDR3 extends over 13 amino acids. V shed 2 bases and J 4 bases; nucleotides not matched to a gene: 1. The CDR3 DNA reads as TGTGCCAGCAGTTTAGACAGGGTCACTGAAGCTTTCTTT. It specifies CASSLDRVTEAFF.

V and J are TRBV4-1 and TRBJ2-3, with 8 bases fitting TRBD1. With V trimmed by 0 bases and J by 2 bases, 10 bases remained unmatched. CDR3 length equals 18 residues. Germline V gene data show CDR1 as MGHRA and CDR2 as YSYEKL. The CDR3 protein is CASSQEYQGARVTDTQYF. CDR3 in DNA: TGCGCCAGCAGCCAAGAATATCAGGGGGCCAGGGTCACAGATACGCAGTATTTT.

The chain uses TRBV2 and TRBJ2-7; D unclear. This CDR3 has 12 residues. The germline V and J ends were trimmed by 11 bases and 5 bases, with 16 bases remaining between them. Germline V lookup: CDR1 SNHLY, CDR2 FYNNEI. The CDR3 coding sequence is TGTGCCCGCACGAGTGAGGCAAACGAGCAGTACTTC. This sequence encodes CARTSEANEQYF.